The source of this TCR beta chain is a study of cytomegalovirus exposure and HLA in healthy donors. General study points: According to a later analysis, most TCR beta chains associated with CMV appeared HLA-restricted.

The CDR3 is 14 amino acids. V lost 5 bases, J lost 4 bases, and 16 bases lay in between. Germline CDR1 is SQVTM and CDR2 is ANQGSEA. This clone was recorded once. Its antigen is not known. PCR amplification relied on 60 Vbeta primers (plus 13 Jbeta primers). Some clones are missing from TCRdb's copy, which holds only in-frame ones; the method was immunoSEQ multiplex PCR. Among tens of thousands of clones listed, almost 85% were seen once. The sequence derives from a woman aged 18-29 years in good health and CMV-seropositive. V is TRBV29-1 and J is TRBJ2-3; D may be TRBD1 (6 bases). The source material was PBMCs. Written as DNA, the CDR3 is TGCAGCGTTCTCGTCCAGGGGAAGGCAGATACGCAGTATTTT. Its translation: CSVLVQGKADTQYF.